The source of this T cell receptor beta chain is a study of shared clonotypes between healthy human individuals. Germline assignment: CDR1 GTSNPN and CDR2 SVGIG (reference sequence). Trimming removed 2 bases at V and 6 bases at J, with 14 bases between. This CDR3 contains 14 residues. This clone was seen many times. Sequencing was performed with immunoSEQ multiplex PCR; in TCRdb, only in-frame clones are kept and a portion is missing. The repertoire holds just over 2,000,000 clones, with roughly 94% as singletons. The sample comprised naive CD4+ T cells sorted from blood. Subset denoted: CD45RA+ positively selected. The clonotype was recovered from a man aged 18 to 29 in good health. The chain links TRBV30 to TRBJ2-1, with D possibly called TRBD1 or TRBD2 (5 bases each). The CDR3 here is CAWSMGVGGNEQFF. CDR3 in DNA: TGTGCCTGGAGTATGGGGGTTGGAGGCAATGAGCAGTTCTTC.